These 23 T cell receptor beta chains were sequenced from one sample in a study of tissue T cells after allogeneic stem cell transplantation. Documented time point: mouse harvest day 14 after allogeneic transplant. Tail vein injection delivered 10^7 T-cell-depleted bone marrow cells and 10^6 splenic CD5+ T cells. TCRdb keeps only in-frame clones here, not all; method: immunoSEQ multiplex PCR. The table lists 4,800 or so clones, around 30% of them singletons. Material: skin. The receptors here all came from a female BALB/c mouse given C57BL/6 T cells with graft-versus-host disease after an allogeneic hematopoietic cell transplant.

By sample fraction, this clone is medium-sized (0.01 to 0.1%). Gene names are the mouse ones. Coverage ceases 1 residue before the CDR3 finishes, and the germline J gene fills in the end. The chain joins TRBV26 to TRBJ2-2; possible D gene TRBD1, 6 bases. Germline CDR1 and CDR2: KGHPV and FQNQEV (reference sequence). The CDR3 totals 15 residues. The ends were cut back, 0 bases at V and 2 bases at J, with 7 bases in the middle. CDR3 region: CASSLSRGNTGQLYF. Partial CDR3 DNA: TGTGCCAGCAGTCTGTCGAGGGGGAACACCGGGCAGCTCTAC.

With respect to this clone: All gene names here are mouse names. The read falls 1 residue short of the CDR3 end, and the missing part is taken from the germline J gene. This chain connects TRBV23 to TRBJ2-4; whether TRBD2, the table's D call, matches the DNA was not checked. The CDR3 runs to 12 residues. The germline V gene encodes CDR1 KGHTA and CDR2 FQNQQP. The sequenced CDR3 bases are TGCTCCAGCAGCCAACTCCAAAACACCTTGTAC. This gives the protein CSSSQLQNTLY. The whole CDR3 reads CSSSQLQNTLYF.

This clone was counted only a few times. Genes and germline come from the mouse. The read terminates 1 residue ahead of where the CDR3 ends, so the germline J gene completes it. V usage is TRBV23 and J usage is TRBJ2-5; TRBD2 reflects the table's D call only, with no check against the DNA. CDR1 KGHTA and CDR2 FQNQQP come from the germline V gene. The CDR3 is made up of 14 amino acids. Partial CDR3 DNA: TGCTCCAGCAGTATCTGGGGGGGCGAAGACACCCAGTAC. Translating gives CSSSIWGGEDTQY. From start to end, the CDR3 is CSSSIWGGEDTQYF.

This clone turned up a few times. Germline and genes: mouse. Read sequence stops 1 residue before the CDR3 end, and the germline J gene provides the missing end. The genes are TRBV13-2 and TRBJ2-7; 9 nucleotides match TRBD2. This CDR3 is 15 amino acids long. CDR1 and CDR2 from the germline V gene are NNHNN and SYGAGS (reference sequence). V was clipped by 3 bases and J by 0 bases; unmatched bases: 4. This CDR3 reads CASGGGLGRSYEQYF. The CDR3 bases that were read are TGTGCCAGCGGTGGCGGACTGGGGCGCTCCTATGAACAGTAC.

Points on this clone: Gene names and germline refer to mouse. Coverage ceases 1 residue before the CDR3 finishes, and the germline J gene fills in the end. The rearrangement links TRBV26 to TRBJ1-1, with D hard to call. CDR3 length equals 13 residues. Trimming left V 2 bases short and J 2 bases short, with 6 bases between. Germline V gives CDR1 KGHPV, CDR2 FQNQEV (reference sequence). The CDR3 here is CASSLNSNTEVFF. CDR3 bases read: TGTGCCAGCAGTCTGAACAGTAACACAGAAGTCTTC.

Note on this clone: Genes and germline come from the mouse. The read terminates 1 residue ahead of where the CDR3 ends, so the germline J gene completes it. The V and J genes are TRBV20 and TRBJ2-4, with unresolved D. The CDR3 spans 12 residues. Germline assignment: CDR1 GFQATS and CDR2 STVNSAI. Partial CDR3 DNA: TGTGGACTCCACAATAGTCAAAACACCTTGTAC. Its protein is CGLHNSQNTLY. The whole CDR3 reads CGLHNSQNTLYF.

In regard to this clone: Genes here carry mouse names. Read sequence stops 1 residue before the CDR3 end, and the germline J gene provides the missing end. This chain joins TRBV26 and TRBJ2-2; D unclear. The CDR3 consists of 11 residues. CDR1 is KGHPV and CDR2 is FQNQEV in the germline V gene (reference sequence). The V end was cut by 6 bases, the J end by 6 bases, with 5 bases between. CDR3 DNA (partial): TGTGCCAGCAGCTCCTCCGGGCAGCTCTAC. This gives the protein CASSSSGQLY. The entire CDR3 is CASSSSGQLYF.

In this sample, this clone turned up once. Each gene name is a mouse one. The read is 1 residue too short to cover the CDR3 end, so that end is filled in from the germline J gene. The rearrangement joins TRBV15 to TRBJ2-7; 7 bases fit TRBD2. The J segment lost 0 bases and the V segment lost 4 bases, leaving 0 bases of the junction unmatched. CDR1 is SGHND and CDR2 is FRSKSL in the germline V gene. The CDR3 runs to 13 residues. The CDR3 sequence is CASSWGGSYEQYF. The covered CDR3 bases are TGTGCCAGCAGTTGGGGGGGCTCCTATGAACAGTAC.

As for this clone: The gene names given are mouse names. The read ends 1 residue shy of where the CDR3 ends; the end is completed using the germline J gene. The chain has TRBV5 and TRBJ1-4; the D gene is possibly TRBD1 (6 bases). Germline CDR1 LGHNA, CDR2 YNLKQL (reference sequence). The CDR3 contains 15 residues. The V end lost 3 bases, the J end lost 0 bases, and 8 bases lay between the germline ends. CDR3 DNA (partial): TGTGCCAGCAGCCAGGGACAAATTTCCAACGAAAGATTATTT. Translating it yields CASSQGQISNERLF. The whole CDR3 region reads CASSQGQISNERLFF.

This clone is classed as large (0.1 to 1%). Any gene name here is a mouse gene name. The read falls 1 residue short of the CDR3 end, and the missing part is taken from the germline J gene. The chain combines TRBV26 with TRBJ1-1; D may be TRBD1 (6 bases). CDR3 length: 13 amino acids. Germline V gene data show CDR1 as KGHPV and CDR2 as FQNQEV (reference sequence). V lost 1 base, J lost 7 bases, and 10 bases lay in between. The part of the CDR3 DNA that was read is TGTGCCAGCAGTCTGTTGGGGGCGCAAGAAGTCTTC. Translation gives CASSLLGAQEVF. The CDR3 as a whole reads CASSLLGAQEVFF. Full variable domain (missing parts from reference TRBV26 and TRBJ1-1): NSKVIQTPRYLVKGQGQKAKMRCIPEKGHPVVFWYQQNKNNEFKFLINFQNQEVLQQIDMTEKRFSAECPSNSPCSLEIQSSEAGDSALYLCASSLLGAQEVFFGKGTRLTVV.

Comments on this clone: Mouse germline and gene names are used. The CDR3 end lies 1 residue beyond the end of the read and is filled in from the germline J gene. The chain joins TRBV12-1 to TRBJ2-5; 9 nucleotides match TRBD2. Germline CDR1 is SGHSN and CDR2 is HYEKVE. V shed 6 bases, J shed 2 bases, and the junction held 5 bases outside the gene matches. The CDR3 runs 14 residues. CDR3 DNA, as far as it was read: TGTGCCAGCCGAACGGGACTGGGCCAAGACACCCAGTAC. Its translation is CASRTGLGQDTQY. The complete CDR3 reads CASRTGLGQDTQYF. The whole variable domain, filled in from reference TRBV12-1 and TRBJ2-5, reads DSGVVQSPRHIIKEKGGRSVLTCIPISGHSNVVWYQQTLGKELKFLIQHYEKVERDKGFLPSRFSVQQFDDYHSEMNMSALELEDSAMYFCASRTGLGQDTQYFGPGTRLLVL.

A word on this clone: The genes and germline here are from mouse. The CDR3 goes on 1 residue after the read ends, and that part is filled in from the germline J gene. The rearrangement joins TRBV17 to TRBJ2-5; TRBD1 is a possible D gene (6 bases). This CDR3 is built from 14 residues. The germline CDR1 and CDR2 sequences are MNHDT and YYDKIL. Deletions cut 2 bases from V and 2 bases from J, with 8 bases between. CDR3 DNA (partial): TGTGCTAGCAGTAGAAGGGGGAGCCAAGACACCCAGTAC. Translation gives CASSRRGSQDTQY. Given in full, the CDR3 is CASSRRGSQDTQYF.

This clone was seen more than once but under ten times. Germline and genes: mouse. The read stops 1 residue short of the end of the CDR3; the missing end is completed from the germline J gene. The chain couples TRBV15 to TRBJ2-4; no definite D call. V dropped 1 base and J dropped 5 bases, with 4 bases sitting between them. CDR1 is SGHND and CDR2 is FRSKSL in the germline V gene. This CDR3 region has 12 residues. CDR3: CASSLDRNTLYF. CDR3 DNA (partial): TGTGCCAGCAGTTTAGACAGAAACACCTTGTAC.

This clone was observed a handful of times. Germline and genes: mouse. With the read ending 1 residue before the CDR3 end, the germline J gene is used to fill in that end. This rearrangement joins TRBV26 to TRBJ1-2, with 8 positions matching TRBD1. CDR3 length: 15 residues. Germline CDR1 KGHPV, CDR2 FQNQEV (reference sequence). Losses at the gene ends were 0 bases for V and 2 bases for J; bases not matched to a gene: 2. The DNA read from the CDR3 is TGTGCCAGCAGTCTGTCGCACAGGGGGAACTCCGACTACACC. Translating gives CASSLSHRGNSDYT. The entire CDR3 sequence reads CASSLSHRGNSDYTF.

Notes on this clone: Gene names are the mouse ones. The CDR3 extends 1 residue past the end of the read, so its final part is completed from the germline J gene. This chain uses TRBV15 with TRBJ2-7; tentative D call: TRBD2 (7 bases). CDR1 and CDR2 from the germline V gene are SGHND and FRSKSL. V lost 3 bases to trimming and J lost 4 bases, with 10 bases between them. There are 13 residues in the CDR3. The covered CDR3 bases are TGTGCCAGCAGTTTGAGGGGGGCTTATGAACAGTAC. It encodes CASSLRGAYEQY. The whole CDR3 reads CASSLRGAYEQYF. Full variable domain (missing parts from reference TRBV15 and TRBJ2-7): DAGVTQTPRHEVAEKGQTIILKCEPVSGHNDLFWYRQTKIQGLELLSYFRSKSLMEDGGAFKDRFKAEMLNSSFSTLKIQPTEPKDSAVYLCASSLRGAYEQYFGPGTRLTVL.

This clone was counted between two and nine times. Any gene name here is a mouse gene name. With the read ending 1 residue before the CDR3 end, the germline J gene is used to fill in that end. This chain joins TRBV2 and TRBJ2-5; TRBD1 might be the D (6 bases). This CDR3 region has 14 residues. Trimming removed 4 bases at V and 3 bases at J, with 11 bases between. Germline CDR1 and CDR2: LGHNA and YSYQKL. CDR3 protein: CASSPGTKQDTQYF. The sequenced CDR3 bases are TGTGCCAGCAGCCCCGGGACAAAACAAGACACCCAGTAC.

In this sample, this clone is large (0.1 to 1%). Gene names denote mouse genes. The CDR3 extends 1 residue past the end of the read, so its final part is completed from the germline J gene. The chain combines TRBV26 with TRBJ1-4, with D maybe TRBD1 (5 bases). CDR1 is KGHPV and CDR2 is FQNQEV in the germline V gene (reference sequence). The CDR3 sequence is 15 residues long. The V end lost 2 bases, the J end lost 2 bases, and 9 bases lay between the germline ends. The covered CDR3 bases are TGTGCCAGCAGTCTGGGACAAAAATCCAACGAAAGATTATTT. Its translation: CASSLGQKSNERLF. The CDR3 in full is CASSLGQKSNERLFF.

Points on this clone: Genes and germline come from the mouse. Sequencing ends 1 residue short of the CDR3 end; the germline J gene provides the rest. The J gene is TRBJ2-4, the V gene TRBV31, with TRBD2 matching over 7 bases. V lost 0 bases and J lost 4; bases outside the gene matches: 1. Germline V CDR1 and CDR2: GKSSPN, SITVG. The CDR3 is 13 amino acids. The CDR3 DNA, read in part, is TGTGCCTGGAGTCTCACTGGGGAAAACACCTTGTAC. Protein: CAWSLTGENTLY. The whole CDR3 protein is CAWSLTGENTLYF.

The table lists this clone with a few counts. Mouse gene names and germline throughout. The missing CDR3 end, 1 residue past where the read stops, is filled in from the germline J gene. V usage is TRBV26 and J usage is TRBJ2-4, with D hard to call. V lost 2 bases and J lost 2, with 5 bases in between. Germline lookup yields CDR1 KGHPV and CDR2 FQNQEV (reference sequence). This CDR3 comprises 13 residues. The CDR3 here is CASSLLNQNTLYF. The part of the CDR3 DNA that was read is TGTGCCAGCAGTCTGCTCAATCAAAACACCTTGTAC.

In its sample, this clone is medium-sized. Gene names follow the mouse nomenclature. The read finishes 1 residue shy of the CDR3 end, and the germline J gene is used to complete it. The chain is built from TRBV3 and TRBJ1-4, with D perhaps matching TRBD1 (6 bases). The CDR3 totals 14 residues. Trimming shortened V by 3 bases and J by 3 bases, and 8 bases separated the two germline ends. In germline, CDR1 is SNHLY, CDR2 FYNGKV (reference sequence). CDR3 DNA, as far as it was read: TGTGCCAGCAGCTTGCGGGGGCCCAACGAAAGATTATTT. Amino acid sequence: CASSLRGPNERLF. In full, the CDR3 reads CASSLRGPNERLFF. Filled out from reference TRBV3 and TRBJ1-4, the complete variable domain reads GPKVLQIPSHQIIDMGQMVTLNCDPVSNHLYFYWYKQILGQQMEFLVNFYNGKVMEKSKLFKDQFSVERPDGSYFTLKIQPTALEDSAVYFCASSLRGPNERLFFGHGTKLSVL.

Turning to this clone: Gene labels here are mouse ones. The read stops 1 residue short of the end of the CDR3; the missing end is completed from the germline J gene. This chain connects TRBV26 to TRBJ1-6, with unresolved D. TRBJ1-6 is sorted into the ORF group, with uncertain function. The CDR3 is 14 amino acids. Germline V gene data show CDR1 as KGHPV and CDR2 as FQNQEV (reference sequence). V dropped 2 bases and J dropped 0 bases, with 2 bases sitting between them. The DNA read from the CDR3 is TGTGCCAGCAGTCTGCTTTCCTATAATTCGCCCCTCTAC. Encoded protein: CASSLLSYNSPLY. The complete CDR3 sequence is CASSLLSYNSPLYF.

As concerns this clone: Mouse germline and gene names are used. The missing CDR3 end, 1 residue past where the read stops, is filled in from the germline J gene. The chain recombines TRBV26 with TRBJ2-3; D ambiguous. Trimming removed 2 bases from V and 1 base from J, with 1 base in between. The CDR3 has 12 residues. Per the germline V gene, CDR1 is KGHPV and CDR2 is FQNQEV (reference sequence). CDR3 bases read: TGTGCCAGCAGTCTGCGTGCAGAAACGCTGTAT. The encoded protein is CASSLRAETLY. The whole CDR3 sequence reads CASSLRAETLYF.

This clone has a handful of counts. The gene names here belong to mouse. The read ends 1 residue shy of where the CDR3 ends; the end is completed using the germline J gene. The rearrangement joins TRBV2 to TRBJ2-2; D is perhaps TRBD1 or TRBD2 (5 bases each). The CDR3 has 14 residues. Trimming cost V 3 bases and J 1 base, with 6 bases left between them. The germline V gene has CDR1 LGHNA and CDR2 YSYQKL. The CDR3 bases that were read are TGTGCCAGCAGCCAGGGGGAAAACACCGGGCAGCTCTAC. It specifies CASSQGENTGQLY. The full-length CDR3 reads as CASSQGENTGQLYF.